The rows below give T cell receptor beta chains drawn from one sample of a study of blood T cells in healthy people across ages. MiXCR, applied by TCRdb to the 5' RACE reads, yields one record per CDR3 protein. The data contain fewer than 2,000,000 distinct CDR3 sequences, 35% to 50% of them singletons. Sequences were obtained from blood. Receptors originate from a human donor in good health. Both conserved end residues are part of each CDR3. D genes are given only for firm matches. Where a row states a size, it is once, few, many or the class of an expanded clone; other rows omit it.

>many|TRBD2|TRBJ2-7|TRBV5-1
TGTGCCAGCAGTTTAGCGGGGGGCCTCTCCTACGAGCAGTACTTC
CASSLAGGLSYEQYF
>-|-|TRBJ2-5|TRBV5-1
TGCGCCAGCAGCTTGCGGGGCCCCATGGAGACCCAGTACTTC
CASSLRGPMETQYF
>-|TRBD2|TRBJ2-1|TRBV7-3
TGTGCCAGCAGCTTTGCGGGGGGTGAGCAGTTCTTC
CASSFAGGEQFF
>-|TRBD1|TRBJ2-6|TRBV7-3
TGTGCCAGCAGCTTAGTATGGACAGGTTGGAGCGTCCTGACTTTC
CASSLVWTGWSVLTF
>-|-|TRBJ1-2|TRBV19
TGTGCTAGTTCCGCAGGGGTAGACCTGATCTATGGCTACACCTTC
CASSAGVDLIYGYTF
>-|-|TRBJ2-1|TRBV6-5
TGTGCCAGCAGTTACATCTCGCTGGACAGCGATCTAGGTAGCTCCTACAATGAGCAGTTCTTC
CASSYISLDSDLGSSYNEQFF
>-|TRBD1|TRBJ2-1|TRBV6-2/TRBV6-3
TGTGCCAGCAAGGACAGGGGGCTTAGGGAGCAGTTCTTC
CASKDRGLREQFF
>-|-|TRBJ1-5|TRBV2
TGTGCCAGCATGAACGACCCATATCAGCCCCAGCATTTT
CASMNDPYQPQHF
>few|-|TRBJ2-1|TRBV11-2
TGTGCCAGCAGCCCCTCGGGGGGCGACCACAATGAGCAGTTCTTC
CASSPSGGDHNEQFF
>-|TRBD2|TRBJ2-3|TRBV11-2
TGTGCCAGCAGCCCACGCGACTTAGCGGGGGGTACTCTTAGCACAGATACGCAGTATTTT
CASSPRDLAGGTLSTDTQYF
>-|-|TRBJ2-5|TRBV27
TGTGCCAGCAGAGATGACTTGTACGGGCAGTACTTC
CASRDDLYGQYF
>few|-|TRBJ1-2|TRBV20-1
TGCAGTGCTACCTACAGGAGGAATGGCTACACCTTC
CSATYRRNGYTF
>-|-|TRBJ1-2|TRBV6-1
TGTGCCAGCAGTGAAGTAGCAGACGGGAGCTATGGCTACACCTTC
CASSEVADGSYGYTF
>few|-|TRBJ2-3|TRBV11-2
TGTGCCAGCAAGGGTCCCGAAGATACGCAGTATTTT
CASKGPEDTQYF
>-|TRBD2|TRBJ2-5|TRBV7-2
TGTGCCAGCAGCGGACAAGGAGCGGGGGAGGGGGAGACCCAGTACTTC
CASSGQGAGEGETQYF
>-|TRBD2|TRBJ2-7|TRBV11-3
TGTGCCAGCAGCTACGGGGAGGGGTACCACGAGCAGTACTTC
CASSYGEGYHEQYF
>few|TRBD1|TRBJ1-5|TRBV10-3
TGTGCCATCAGGGACAGGGAAAATCAGCCCCAGCATTTT
CAIRDRENQPQHF
>few|-|TRBJ2-7|TRBV3-1
TGTGCCAGCAGCCAACTGGGTCCGCTACAAGGCTACGAGCAGTACTTC
CASSQLGPLQGYEQYF
>-|TRBD1|TRBJ1-6|TRBV4-3
TGCGCCAGCAGCCCACAGGGGCCCGGACTTAATTCACCCCTCCACTTT
CASSPQGPGLNSPLHF
>-|TRBD2|TRBJ2-1|TRBV4-3
TGCGCCAGCAGCCAGTCGGTCGGTAGCGGGGGGGATAATGAGCAGTTCTTC
CASSQSVGSGGDNEQFF
>-|TRBD1|TRBJ2-7|TRBV5-6
TGTGCCAGCAGCACCGGGACAGGGAGCGCCTACGAGCAGTACTTC
CASSTGTGSAYEQYF
>-|-|TRBJ1-1|TRBV5-1
TGCGCCAGCAGAGCTGAAGGGGCCAACACTGAAGCTTTCTTT
CASRAEGANTEAFF
>-|-|TRBJ2-7|TRBV12-3/TRBV12-4
TGTGCCAGCAGTTTAGTTGGAATGGGGCAGTACTTC
CASSLVGMGQYF
>-|-|TRBJ2-6|TRBV10-3
TGTGCCATCAGTGCAGGATGGGGGGCCAACGTCCTGACTTTC
CAISAGWGANVLTF
>once|-|TRBJ2-5|TRBV5-4
TGTGCCAGCAGCGAAGGAGCAGAAAAGACCCAGTACTTC
CASSEGAEKTQYF
>few|-|TRBJ2-2|TRBV10-3
TGTGCCATCAGTTTCCATGTGAACACCGGGGAGCTGTTTTTT
CAISFHVNTGELFF
>-|-|TRBJ2-7|TRBV10-3
TGTGCCATCAGGTGGGCGGAAAAGGACAGCTCCTACGAGCAGTACTTC
CAIRWAEKDSSYEQYF
>-|-|TRBJ2-5|TRBV7-2
TGTGCCAGCAGCTTCACAGGTAGCGGTCTGGAGACCCAGTACTTC
CASSFTGSGLETQYF
>-|TRBD1|TRBJ1-3|TRBV2
TGTGCCAGCAGTCCGACAGGGTTCACTGGAAACACCATATATTTT
CASSPTGFTGNTIYF
>few|-|TRBJ2-2|TRBV4-3
TGCGCCAGCAGCGAAAAAGGGGGGACCGGGGAGCTGTTTTTT
CASSEKGGTGELFF
>once|-|TRBJ1-1|TRBV6-1
TGTGCCAGTTGGGCAGGGTCCCACACTGAAGCTTTCTTT
CASWAGSHTEAFF
>few|-|TRBJ2-7|TRBV6-2/TRBV6-3
TGTGCCAGCAGCCGGGACCGACCTCCCGCCTACGAGCAGTACTTC
CASSRDRPPAYEQYF
>-|TRBD1|TRBJ2-1|TRBV6-2/TRBV6-3
TGTGCCAGCAGTTCGGACAGGCTTTGGGTTAACAATGAGCAGTTCTTC
CASSSDRLWVNNEQFF
>-|-|TRBJ2-7|TRBV29-1
TGCAGCGTTGTCTCCGATCGGGGGGCCGCTCCCTACGAGCAGTACTTC
CSVVSDRGAAPYEQYF
>-|-|TRBJ2-7|TRBV4-2
TGTGCCAGCAGCCAAGATGGGTGGGACGAGCAGTACTTC
CASSQDGWDEQYF
>-|-|TRBJ2-7|TRBV20-1
TGCAGTGCTAGAGTTCGAGGACAGACGTCCTACGAGCAGTACTTC
CSARVRGQTSYEQYF
>few|-|TRBJ1-2|TRBV4-3
TGCGCCAGCAGCCAAGTACAGGGTGAGGGCTACACCTTC
CASSQVQGEGYTF
>-|TRBD1|TRBJ2-5|TRBV5-1
TGCGCCAGCAGCTCCCAGGGGGAGAGGGAGACCCAGTACTTC
CASSSQGERETQYF
>few|-|TRBJ2-1|TRBV27
TGTGCCAGCAGTCGCCGGGACTGGGCCTACAATGAGCAGTTCTTC
CASSRRDWAYNEQFF
>many|TRBD1|TRBJ1-2|TRBV9
TGTGCCAGCAGCGTCACAGGGGGAGGATATGGCTACACCTTC
CASSVTGGGYGYTF
>-|-|TRBJ2-7|TRBV6-5
TGTGCCAGCAGGTACTCATACACAAACTACGAGCAGTACTTC
CASRYSYTNYEQYF
>-|-|TRBJ1-2|TRBV20-1
TGCAGTGCTAGAGATCAACAGGGTACGAGGGGCTACACCTTC
CSARDQQGTRGYTF
>-|TRBD1|TRBJ2-7|TRBV5-1
TGCGCCAGCAGCCGTAGGCTAAGGGAACGGGACAGGGACGAGCAGTACTTC
CASSRRLRERDRDEQYF
>few|TRBD2|TRBJ2-7|TRBV9
TGTGCCAGCAACCCAGCGGGGAACCACTACGAGCAGTACTTC
CASNPAGNHYEQYF
>few|-|TRBJ1-1|TRBV4-1
TGCGCCAGCAGCCAATGGGTGCAGGACTCGAACACTGAAGCTTTCTTT
CASSQWVQDSNTEAFF
>few|-|TRBJ2-5|TRBV4-1
TGCGCCAGCAGCAGGGACATCGGATTGGGTATCCCTAAAGAGACCCAGTACTTC
CASSRDIGLGIPKETQYF
>-|-|TRBJ1-3|TRBV7-2
TGTGCCAGCAGCTTGGGTCAGGCCTCTGGAAACACCATATATTTT
CASSLGQASGNTIYF
>once|-|TRBJ2-3|TRBV12-3/TRBV12-4
TGTGCCAGCAGTTTAGGTAGCAGGGTGATCACAGATGCGCAGTATTTT
CASSLGSRVITDAQYF
>once|TRBD1|TRBJ1-5|TRBV11-2
TGTGCCAGCAGCTTAGGGACAGGGGAGGAAGGGCCCCAGCATTTT
CASSLGTGEEGPQHF
>-|TRBD1|TRBJ1-1|TRBV29-1
TGCAGCGTTGAATTCCCAGGGGGTCACGTTCTAATGCGAAACACTGAAGCTTTCTTT
CSVEFPGGHVLMRNTEAFF
>-|-|TRBJ2-3|TRBV7-2
TGTGCCAGCAGCTTAGATGCTGGGCGGGGGCCCCCACATACGCAGTATTTT
CASSLDAGRGPPHTQYF
>-|TRBD1|TRBJ1-2|TRBV12-5
TGTGCTAGTGGCCGGACAGGTCGCCCCTATGGCTACACCTTC
CASGRTGRPYGYTF
>few|-|TRBJ1-5|TRBV4-3
TGCGCCAGCAGCCAATCTACGGGGAAGGGCGATCAGCCCCAGCATTTT
CASSQSTGKGDQPQHF
>few|TRBD2|TRBJ2-1|TRBV4-1
TGCGCCAGCAGCCAACCTCTAGCGGGGGAGCAGTTCTTC
CASSQPLAGEQFF
>-|TRBD1|TRBJ2-7|TRBV5-1
TGCGCCAGCAGCTTGGAAGTGGGGACAGGGGCCCACGAGCAGTACTTC
CASSLEVGTGAHEQYF
>-|TRBD1|TRBJ1-2|TRBV5-1
TGCGCCAGCAGCCCTAATTGGACAGGAGGGCAGAATGGCTACACCTTC
CASSPNWTGGQNGYTF
>-|-|TRBJ2-1|TRBV29-1
TGCAGCGTTGACTTTGGGGCCACTGAGCAGTTCTTC
CSVDFGATEQFF
>-|TRBD1|TRBJ2-3|TRBV18
TGTGCCAGCTCACCCAACACCGGGACAGGGTCAGATACGCAGTATTTT
CASSPNTGTGSDTQYF
>many|-|TRBJ2-7|TRBV12-3/TRBV12-4
TGTGCCAGCACCCCAGGGGCGACGTTGTACGAGCAGTACTTC
CASTPGATLYEQYF